One sample yielded the 10 T cell receptor beta chains listed below, sequenced in a study of T-cell reconstitution after alpha-beta-depleted transplantation in children. Preparing the TCRbeta library involved the use of unique molecular identifiers. From the PCR reads, TCRdb called clonotypes with MiXCR, one entry per CDR3 protein. Counted here are approximately 200,000 distinct CDR3 sequences, 5.5% to 7% occurring once; the ten biggest clones make up about 4.4%. The source was PBMCs, collected before TCRalphabeta/CD19-depleted stem cell transplant. These receptors were obtained from a girl less than two years old with combined immunodeficiency, due to receive a stem cell transplant.

The gene calls are TRBV3-1 and TRBJ2-1; no definite D call. V lost 4 bases to trimming and J lost 0 bases, with 10 bases between them. The length of the CDR3 is 15 residues. Germline CDR1 is LGHDT and CDR2 is YNNKEL (reference sequence). In DNA, the CDR3 is TGTGCCAGCAGCCGGGCCGTCTTCTCCTACAATGAGCAGTTCTTC. Amino acids: CASSRAVFSYNEQFF.

The chain links TRBV4-1 to TRBJ1-1; perhaps TRBD1 as D (6 bases). This CDR3 comprises 16 residues. CDR1 and CDR2 from the germline V gene are MGHRA and YSYEKL. V lost 0 bases, J lost 6 bases, and 17 bases lay in between. The CDR3: CASSQDGTAPGAEAFF. The CDR3, as DNA: TGCGCCAGCAGCCAAGATGGCACGGCCCCAGGGGCTGAAGCTTTCTTT.

This clonotype occurred many times. The CDR3 region is CASSFFRAGYNEQFF. In nucleotides, the CDR3 is TGTGCCAGCAGCTTTTTTCGGGCTGGCTACAATGAGCAGTTCTTC. The chain is built from TRBV7-2 and TRBJ2-1; no definite D call. The CDR3 spans 15 residues. Trimming left V 3 bases short and J 3 bases short, with 12 bases between. Germline-derived CDR1 and CDR2 are SGHTA and FQGNSA.

In its sample, this clonotype was seen a few times. This chain links TRBV11-2 with TRBJ2-5, with D unresolved. The V gene's germline CDR1 is SGHAT and CDR2 FQNNGV. This CDR3 region has 12 residues. The V end lost 6 bases, the J end lost 5 bases, and 10 bases lay between the germline ends. The CDR3 reads CASSSVWETQYF. Written as DNA, the CDR3 is TGTGCCAGCAGTTCCGTGTGGGAGACCCAGTACTTC.

In this sample, this clonotype turned up many times. The rearrangement joins TRBV20-1 to TRBJ2-5; D is possibly TRBD2 (6 bases). V was clipped by 4 bases and J by 3 bases, with 21 bases between them. From germline, CDR1 is DFQATT and CDR2 SNEGSKA (reference sequence). This CDR3 is 16 amino acids long. In DNA form, the CDR3 reads TGCAGTGCTAACCATCTGCGGGACCGGGTGGAAGAGACCCAGTACTTC. Its translation: CSANHLRDRVEETQYF.

There are many counts of this clonotype. The chain employs TRBV29-1 and TRBJ2-6; 7 nucleotides align to TRBD1. Germline V gene sequence: CDR1 SQVTM, CDR2 ANQGSEA. The CDR3 has 16 amino acids. The trim removed 6 bases at V and 0 bases at J, leaving 8 bases unmatched. For the CDR3, the DNA is TGCAGCGTAGTCGACAGGGCTAACTCTGGGGCCAACGTCCTGACTTTC. Translated, it gives CSVVDRANSGANVLTF. Filled out from reference TRBV29-1 and TRBJ2-6, the complete variable domain reads SAVISQKPSRDICQRGTSLTIQCQVDSQVTMMFWYRQQPGQSLTLIATANQGSEATYESGFVIDKFPISRPNLTFSTLTVSNMSPEDSSIYLCSVVDRANSGANVLTFGAGSRLTVL.

This clonotype has a count of ten or more. The J gene is TRBJ2-3, the V gene TRBV20-1, with D possibly TRBD2 on 6 matching bases. Germline V gives CDR1 DFQATT, CDR2 SNEGSKA (reference sequence). The CDR3 consists of 15 residues. The V end lost 6 bases, the J end lost 6 bases, and 22 bases lay between the germline ends. The CDR3 loop reads CSASDGLAGGDTQYF. The CDR3, as DNA: TGCAGTGCCTCCGACGGGCTAGCCGGAGGGGATACGCAGTATTTT.

Remarks on this clonotype: Germline is not matched at one junction end, which may reflect a read error. The V and J genes are TRBV20-1 and TRBJ2-1, with a tentative D call TRBD1 (5 bases). Germline V lookup: CDR1 DFQATT, CDR2 SNEGSKA (reference sequence). The CDR3 spans 17 residues. CDR3: CCARTGISESSYNEQFF. Here the CDR3 DNA reads TGCTGTGCTAGAACAGGTATCAGCGAGAGCTCCTACAATGAGCAGTTCTTC.

This clonotype appeared a few times. The J gene is TRBJ2-4, the V gene TRBV5-1, with 14 positions matching TRBD2. CDR1 is SGHRS, CDR2 YFSETQ, per germline. This CDR3 is 20 amino acids long. V lost 0 bases, J lost 5 bases, and 13 bases stayed unmatched. The CDR3 sequence: CASSLGWRLAGGPDENIQYF. Here the CDR3 DNA reads TGCGCCAGCAGCTTGGGTTGGCGACTAGCGGGGGGGCCGGACGAAAACATTCAGTACTTC.

This clonotype was detected many times. The rearrangement joins TRBV4-3 to TRBJ2-5; tentatively, D is TRBD2 (5 bases). Germline V gene sequence: CDR1 LGHNA, CDR2 YSLEER. The CDR3 length is 16 residues. V was shortened by 0 bases and J by 4 bases, with 15 bases between the two germline ends. CDR3 sequence reads: CASSQEGVPGGETQYF. CDR3 bases: TGCGCCAGCAGCCAAGAAGGAGTACCAGGAGGAGAGACCCAGTACTTC.